This record covers a single TCR beta chain. Its antigen is currently unknown. This CDR3 has 13 amino acids. Trimming removed 4 bases from V and 7 bases from J; junction bases left unmatched: 6. Germline V gene data show CDR1 as MNHEY and CDR2 as SVGEGT. The data are from a study of blood T cells in healthy people across ages. The use of a sample-barcoded 5' primer and a J-beta primer mix characterized a second PCR of about 7 to 12 cycles. Tags on each cDNA molecule came from a template-switch adaptor with 12 random nucleotides. Each of the samples gave a minimum of 3 million paired-end reads that contained CDR3. MiXCR, run by TCRdb on the 5' RACE reads, gives a single entry per CDR3 protein. Altogether about 580,000 distinct CDR3 sequences are present, 40% to 55% being singletons, with the ten largest covering around 25%. The study, taken as a whole, reports: As age increased, TCR beta diversity per million T cells fell in a roughly linear fashion. Diversity was estimated from one million T cells, and these estimates were considered underestimates.

The sequenced material came from blood. The rearrangement links TRBV6-2 or TRBV6-3 to TRBJ2-7, with 8 positions matching TRBD2. The sequence was collected from an older man in good health. CDR3 in amino acids: CASSWGREVEQYF. CDR3 bases: TGTGCCAGCAGTTGGGGGCGGGAGGTTGAGCAGTACTTC.